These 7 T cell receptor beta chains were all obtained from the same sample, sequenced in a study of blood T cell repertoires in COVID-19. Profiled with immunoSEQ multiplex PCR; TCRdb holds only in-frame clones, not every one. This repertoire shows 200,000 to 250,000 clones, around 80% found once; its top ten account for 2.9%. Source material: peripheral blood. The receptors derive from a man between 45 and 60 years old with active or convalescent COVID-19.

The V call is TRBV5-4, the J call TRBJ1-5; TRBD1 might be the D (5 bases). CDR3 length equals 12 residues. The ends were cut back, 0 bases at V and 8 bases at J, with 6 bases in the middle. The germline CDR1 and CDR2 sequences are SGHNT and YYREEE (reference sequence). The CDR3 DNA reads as TGTGCCAGCAGCTTGGGGGGGGAGCCCCAGCATTTT. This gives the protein CASSLGGEPQHF.

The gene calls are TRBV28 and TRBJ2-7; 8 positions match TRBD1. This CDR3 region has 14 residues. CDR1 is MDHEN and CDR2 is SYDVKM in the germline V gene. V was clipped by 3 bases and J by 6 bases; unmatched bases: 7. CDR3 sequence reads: CASSFSPTGAEQYF. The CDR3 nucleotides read TGTGCCAGCAGTTTCTCCCCGACAGGGGCCGAGCAGTACTTC.

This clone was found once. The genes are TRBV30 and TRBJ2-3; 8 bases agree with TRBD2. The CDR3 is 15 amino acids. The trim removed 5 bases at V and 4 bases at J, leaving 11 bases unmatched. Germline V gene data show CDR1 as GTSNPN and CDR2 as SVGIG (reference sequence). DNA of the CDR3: TGTGCCTGGTCCTTTGCGGGGGGCCCTCCAGATACGCAGTATTTT. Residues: CAWSFAGGPPDTQYF.

The CDR3 sequence is CASSMEPMNTEAFF. CDR3 DNA: TGTGCCAGTAGTATGGAGCCCATGAACACTGAAGCTTTCTTT. The J gene is TRBJ1-1, the V gene TRBV19; D is unclear. Per germline, CDR1 LNHDA and CDR2 SQIVND (reference sequence). Trimming stripped 3 bases from V and 0 bases from J, with 8 bases between. The CDR3 is 14 amino acids.

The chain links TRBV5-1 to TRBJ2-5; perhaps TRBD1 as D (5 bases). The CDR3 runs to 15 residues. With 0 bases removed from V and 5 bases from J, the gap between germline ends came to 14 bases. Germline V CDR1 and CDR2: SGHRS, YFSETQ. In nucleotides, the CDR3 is TGCGCCAGCAGCTTGGCCCGAAGGGGTTCGGAGACCCAGTACTTC. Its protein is CASSLARRGSETQYF.

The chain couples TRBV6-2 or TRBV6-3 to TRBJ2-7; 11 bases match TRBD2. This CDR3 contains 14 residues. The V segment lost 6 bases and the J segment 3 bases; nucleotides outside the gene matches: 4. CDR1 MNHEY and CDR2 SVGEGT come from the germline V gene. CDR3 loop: CASSEGTSGYEQYF. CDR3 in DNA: TGTGCCAGCAGCGAAGGGACTAGCGGCTACGAGCAGTACTTC.

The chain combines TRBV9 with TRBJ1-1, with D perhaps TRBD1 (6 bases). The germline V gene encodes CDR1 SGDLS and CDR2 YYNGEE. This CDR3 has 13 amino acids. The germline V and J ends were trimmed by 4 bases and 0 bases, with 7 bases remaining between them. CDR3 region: CASSQGLNTEAFF. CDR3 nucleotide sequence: TGTGCCAGCAGCCAGGGGCTGAACACTGAAGCTTTCTTT. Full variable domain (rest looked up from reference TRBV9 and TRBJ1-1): DSGVTQTPKHLITATGQRVTLRCSPRSGDLSVYWYQQSLDQGLQFLIQYYNGEERAKGNILERFSAQQFPDLHSELNLSSLELGDSALYFCASSQGLNTEAFFGQGTRLTVV.